This T cell receptor beta chain was documented in a study of blood T cell repertoires in COVID-19. Study-wide context: The United States, Italy and Spain were the sources of the acute and convalescent COVID-19 samples. In each case, the material was cDNA or gDNA derived from T cells, B-cell-depleted T cells, or PBMCs.

Original processing methods: Using reference gene primer amplification, nucleated cell counts were estimated. Sequencing was performed with immunoSEQ multiplex PCR; in TCRdb, only in-frame clones are kept and a portion is missing. The V and J calls and the clone size are those of that table, but D and trimming were determined from the DNA. Altogether some 200,000 clones are present, about 85% being singletons, with the ten largest covering roughly 21%. CDR1 is SGHVS, CDR2 FQNEAQ, per germline. The CDR3 is 14 amino acids. Trimming at V came to 5 bases and at J to 2 bases, leaving 6 bases not matched to a gene.

Sequencing used peripheral blood. The source is a man aged 55 to 70 with active or convalescent COVID-19. The chain combines TRBV7-8 with TRBJ2-7; the match to TRBD1 covers 7 bases. CDR3: CASSPTGQTYEQYF. In DNA, the CDR3 is TGTGCCAGCAGCCCGACGGGACAGACCTACGAGCAGTACTTC.